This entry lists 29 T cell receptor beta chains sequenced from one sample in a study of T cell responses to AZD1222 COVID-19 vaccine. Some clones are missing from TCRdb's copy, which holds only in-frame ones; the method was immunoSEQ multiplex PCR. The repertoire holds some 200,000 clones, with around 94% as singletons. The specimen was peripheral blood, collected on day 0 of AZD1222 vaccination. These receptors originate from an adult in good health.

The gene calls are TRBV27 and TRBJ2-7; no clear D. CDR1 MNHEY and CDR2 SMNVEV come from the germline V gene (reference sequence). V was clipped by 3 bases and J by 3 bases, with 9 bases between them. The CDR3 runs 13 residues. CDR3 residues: CASSFGKDYEQYV. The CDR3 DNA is TGTGCCAGCAGTTTCGGCAAAGACTACGAGCAGTACGTC.

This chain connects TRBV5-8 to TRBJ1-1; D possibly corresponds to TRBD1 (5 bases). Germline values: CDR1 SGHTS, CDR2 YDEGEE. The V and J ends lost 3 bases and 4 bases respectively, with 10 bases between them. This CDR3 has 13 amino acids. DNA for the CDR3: TGTGCCAGCAGCTCAATGAGGGGCACTGAAGCTTTCTTT. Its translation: CASSSMRGTEAFF.

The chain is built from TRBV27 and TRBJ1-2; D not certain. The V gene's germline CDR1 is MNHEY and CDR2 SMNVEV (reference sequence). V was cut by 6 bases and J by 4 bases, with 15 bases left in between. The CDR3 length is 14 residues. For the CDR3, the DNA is TGTGCCAGCAGCGATCAGGTCGCGTCCTATGGCTACACCTTC. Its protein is CASSDQVASYGYTF.

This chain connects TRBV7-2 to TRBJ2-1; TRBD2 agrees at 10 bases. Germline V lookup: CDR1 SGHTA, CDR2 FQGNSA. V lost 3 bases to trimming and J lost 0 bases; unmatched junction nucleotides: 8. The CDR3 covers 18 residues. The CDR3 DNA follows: TGTGCCAGCAGCTTGCCTAGCGGGGGCACCAGCTCCTACAATGAGCAGTTCTTC. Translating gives CASSLPSGGTSSYNEQFF.

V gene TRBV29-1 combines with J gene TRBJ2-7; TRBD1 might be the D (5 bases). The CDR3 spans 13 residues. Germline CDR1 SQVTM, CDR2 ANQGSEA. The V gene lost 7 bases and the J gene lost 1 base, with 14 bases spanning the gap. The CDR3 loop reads CSAIGDSSYEQYF. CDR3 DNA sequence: TGCAGCGCCATAGGCGACAGTTCCTACGAGCAGTACTTC.

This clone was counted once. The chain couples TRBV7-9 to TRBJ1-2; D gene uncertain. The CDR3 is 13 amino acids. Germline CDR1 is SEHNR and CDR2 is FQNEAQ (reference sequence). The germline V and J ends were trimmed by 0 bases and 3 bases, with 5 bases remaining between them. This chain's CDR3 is CASSLALHYGYTF. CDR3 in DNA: TGTGCCAGCAGCTTAGCGCTTCACTATGGCTACACCTTC. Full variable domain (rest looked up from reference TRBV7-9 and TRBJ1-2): DTGVSQNPRHKITKRGQNVTFRCDPISEHNRLYWYRQTLGQGPEFLTYFQNEAQLEKSRLLSDRFSAERPKGSFSTLEIQRTEQGDSAMYLCASSLALHYGYTFGSGTRLTVV.

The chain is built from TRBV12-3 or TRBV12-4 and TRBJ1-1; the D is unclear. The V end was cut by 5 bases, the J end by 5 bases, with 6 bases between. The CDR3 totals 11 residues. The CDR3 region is CASSPQTEAFF. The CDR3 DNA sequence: TGTGCCAGCAGTCCTCAGACTGAAGCTTTCTTT.

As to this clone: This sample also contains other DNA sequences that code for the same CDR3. CDR3 loop: CSVDRGGTEAFF. Written as DNA, the CDR3 is TGCAGCGTTGATCGCGGGGGCACTGAAGCTTTCTTT. V usage is TRBV29-1 and J usage is TRBJ1-1; TRBD1 might be the D (5 bases). The length of the CDR3 is 12 residues. Deletions cut 3 bases from V and 4 bases from J, with 9 bases between. CDR1 is SQVTM and CDR2 is ANQGSEA in the germline V gene.

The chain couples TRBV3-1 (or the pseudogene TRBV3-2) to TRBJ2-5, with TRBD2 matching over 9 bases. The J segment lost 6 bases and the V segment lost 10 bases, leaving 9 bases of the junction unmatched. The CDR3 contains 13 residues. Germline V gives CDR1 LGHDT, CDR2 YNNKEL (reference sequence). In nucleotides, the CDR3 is TGTGCCACCGACGAGGGACTAGCAAAGACCCAGTACTTC. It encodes CATDEGLAKTQYF.

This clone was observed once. CDR3 nucleotide sequence: TGCGCCAGCAGCCTGTATGTGTCCGGGCCCTCTAACTATGGCTACACCTTC. Protein sequence: CASSLYVSGPSNYGYTF. V usage is TRBV4-3 and J usage is TRBJ1-2, with unresolved D. This CDR3 is 17 amino acids long. Germline CDR1 is LGHNA and CDR2 is YSLEER. The germline V and J ends were trimmed by 4 bases and 0 bases, with 18 bases remaining between them.

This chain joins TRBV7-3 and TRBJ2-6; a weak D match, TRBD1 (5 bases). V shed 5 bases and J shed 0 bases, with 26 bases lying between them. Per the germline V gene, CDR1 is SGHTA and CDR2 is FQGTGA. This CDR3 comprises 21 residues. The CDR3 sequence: CASSPILNRQLSRSGANVLTF. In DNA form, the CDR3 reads TGTGCCAGCAGCCCAATACTAAATAGACAGCTCAGTCGCTCTGGGGCCAACGTCCTGACTTTC.

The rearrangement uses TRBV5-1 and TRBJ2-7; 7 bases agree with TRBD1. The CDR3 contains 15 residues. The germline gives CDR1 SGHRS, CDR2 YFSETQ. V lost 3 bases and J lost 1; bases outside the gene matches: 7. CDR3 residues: CASSSTGRGSYEQYF. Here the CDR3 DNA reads TGCGCCAGCAGCTCGACAGGGAGAGGGTCCTACGAGCAGTACTTC.

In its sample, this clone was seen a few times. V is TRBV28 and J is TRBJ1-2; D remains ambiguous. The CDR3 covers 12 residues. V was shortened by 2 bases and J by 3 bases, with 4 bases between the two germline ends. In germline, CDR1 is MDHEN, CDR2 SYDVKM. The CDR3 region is CASSLGDYGYTF. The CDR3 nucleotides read TGTGCCAGCAGTTTAGGGGACTATGGCTACACCTTC.

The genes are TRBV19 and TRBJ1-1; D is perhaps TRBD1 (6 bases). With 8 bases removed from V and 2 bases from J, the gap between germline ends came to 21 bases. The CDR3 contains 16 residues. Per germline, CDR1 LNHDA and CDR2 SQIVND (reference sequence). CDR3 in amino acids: CASAIRGTSANTEAFF. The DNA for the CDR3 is TGTGCCAGTGCCATAAGGGGGACCTCAGCAAACACTGAAGCTTTCTTT.

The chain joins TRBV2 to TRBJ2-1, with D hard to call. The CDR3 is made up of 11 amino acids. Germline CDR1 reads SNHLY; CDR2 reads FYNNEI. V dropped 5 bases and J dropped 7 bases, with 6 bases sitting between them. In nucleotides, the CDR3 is TGTGCCAGCAGTTTTAAAAATGAGCAGTTCTTC. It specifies CASSFKNEQFF.

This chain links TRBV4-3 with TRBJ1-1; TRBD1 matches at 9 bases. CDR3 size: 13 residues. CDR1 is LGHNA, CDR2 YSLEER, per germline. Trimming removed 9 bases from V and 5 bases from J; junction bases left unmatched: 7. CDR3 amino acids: CASRRTGETEAFF. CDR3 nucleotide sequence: TGCGCCAGTCGCAGGACAGGGGAAACTGAAGCTTTCTTT.

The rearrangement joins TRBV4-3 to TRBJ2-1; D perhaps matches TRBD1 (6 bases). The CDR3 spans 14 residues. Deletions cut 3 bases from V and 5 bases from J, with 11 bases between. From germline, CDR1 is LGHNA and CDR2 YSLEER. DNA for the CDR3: TGCGCCAGCAGCCAGCAGACAGGAGACAATGAGCAGTTCTTC. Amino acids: CASSQQTGDNEQFF.

DNA for the CDR3: TGTGCCAGCAGCCAGGGGGGGTCTACAGATACGCAGTATTTT. Translating it yields CASSQGGSTDTQYF. The chain couples TRBV7-9 to TRBJ2-3; D is possibly TRBD1 or TRBD2 (7 bases each). V lost 5 bases, J lost 3 bases, and 12 bases lay in between. Germline CDR1 and CDR2: SEHNR and FQNEAQ (reference sequence). The CDR3 contains 14 residues.

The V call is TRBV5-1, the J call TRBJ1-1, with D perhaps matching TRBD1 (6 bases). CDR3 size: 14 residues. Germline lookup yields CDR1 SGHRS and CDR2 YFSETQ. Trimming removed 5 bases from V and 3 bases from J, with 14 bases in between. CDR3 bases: TGCGCCAGCAGAGAGGGGGTTGGAGACACTGAAGCTTTCTTT. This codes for CASREGVGDTEAFF.

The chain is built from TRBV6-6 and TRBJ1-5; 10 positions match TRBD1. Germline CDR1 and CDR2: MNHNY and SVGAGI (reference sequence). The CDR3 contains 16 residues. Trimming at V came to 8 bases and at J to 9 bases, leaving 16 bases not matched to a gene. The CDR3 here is CASLTTGGVGEGPQHF. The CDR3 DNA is TGTGCCAGCCTAACGACAGGGGGCGTGGGGGAGGGGCCCCAGCATTTT.

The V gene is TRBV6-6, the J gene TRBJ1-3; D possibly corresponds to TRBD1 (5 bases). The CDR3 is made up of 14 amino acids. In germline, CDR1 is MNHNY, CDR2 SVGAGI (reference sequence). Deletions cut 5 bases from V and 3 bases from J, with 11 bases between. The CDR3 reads CASSDTGGGNTIYF. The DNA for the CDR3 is TGTGCCAGCAGTGACACAGGAGGTGGAAACACCATATATTTT.

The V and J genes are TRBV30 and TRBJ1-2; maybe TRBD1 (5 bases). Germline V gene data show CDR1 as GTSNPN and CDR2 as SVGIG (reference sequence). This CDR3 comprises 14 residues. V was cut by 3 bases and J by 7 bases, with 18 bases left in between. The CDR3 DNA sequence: TGTGCCTGGAGGTGGGGCTCCGCGGGATTTGGCTACACCTTC. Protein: CAWRWGSAGFGYTF.

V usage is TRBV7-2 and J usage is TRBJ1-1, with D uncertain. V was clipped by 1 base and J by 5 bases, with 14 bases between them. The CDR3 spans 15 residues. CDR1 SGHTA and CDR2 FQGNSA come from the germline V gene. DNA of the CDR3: TGTGCCAGCAGCTTAGTAGGTGAGGCAGCTACTGAAGCTTTCTTT. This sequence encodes CASSLVGEAATEAFF.

DNA for the CDR3: TGTGCCAGCAGCGCTCTATCTTCACCCCTCCACTTT. Protein product: CASSALSSPLHF. The chain joins TRBV9 to TRBJ1-6; D gene uncertain. The V and J ends lost 3 bases and 9 bases respectively, with 7 bases between them. Germline V gene sequence: CDR1 SGDLS, CDR2 YYNGEE. The CDR3 spans 12 residues.

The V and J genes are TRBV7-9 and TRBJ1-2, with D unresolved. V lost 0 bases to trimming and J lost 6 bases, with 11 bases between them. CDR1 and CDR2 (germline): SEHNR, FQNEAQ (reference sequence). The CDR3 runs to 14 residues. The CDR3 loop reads CASSLAGRKNGYTF. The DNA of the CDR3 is TGTGCCAGCAGCTTAGCCGGCAGAAAAAATGGCTACACCTTC.

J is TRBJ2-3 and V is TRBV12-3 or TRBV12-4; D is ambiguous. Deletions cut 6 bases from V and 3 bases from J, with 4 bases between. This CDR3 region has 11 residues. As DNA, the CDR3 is TGTGCCAGCAGGGATACAGATACGCAGTATTTT. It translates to CASRDTDTQYF.

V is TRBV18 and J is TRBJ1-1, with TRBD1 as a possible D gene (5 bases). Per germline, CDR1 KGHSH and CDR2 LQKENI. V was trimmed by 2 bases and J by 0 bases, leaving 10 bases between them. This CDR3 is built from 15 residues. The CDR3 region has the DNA TGTGCCAGCTCACCATCGGGACGGATGAACACTGAAGCTTTCTTT. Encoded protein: CASSPSGRMNTEAFF.

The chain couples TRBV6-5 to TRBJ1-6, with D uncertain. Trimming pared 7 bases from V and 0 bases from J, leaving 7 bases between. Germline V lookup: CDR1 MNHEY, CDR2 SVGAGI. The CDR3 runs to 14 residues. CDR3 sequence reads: CASTGFSYNSPLHF. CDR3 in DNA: TGTGCCAGCACTGGGTTCTCCTATAATTCACCCCTCCACTTT.

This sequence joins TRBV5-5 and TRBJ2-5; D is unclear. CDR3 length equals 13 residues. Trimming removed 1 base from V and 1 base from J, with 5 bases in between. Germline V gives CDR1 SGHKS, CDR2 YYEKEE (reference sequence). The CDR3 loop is CASSLLRQETQYF. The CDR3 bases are TGTGCCAGCAGCTTGCTACGCCAAGAGACCCAGTACTTC.